A few counts support the clone carrying this TCR beta chain. The antigen remains undetermined. A multiplex PCR was run with 60 Vbeta primers and 13 Jbeta primers. The repertoire was sequenced with immunoSEQ multiplex PCR; TCRdb's copy has only in-frame clones and lacks some. Of around 120,000 clones detected, 76% appear once; the ten largest clones hold 15% to 20%. The data originate from a study of cytomegalovirus exposure and HLA in healthy donors. The study's findings and limits: Cytomegalovirus association was assigned to approximately 160 TCR beta chains. In a later analysis, several top co-occurrence clusters appeared linked to parvovirus B19, influenza, CMV and Epstein-Barr virus. Upon later analysis, TCR association rates were observed to vary by HLA locus, being highest for DRB1 and lowest for HLA-C.

Germline V lookup: CDR1 MNHEY, CDR2 SMNVEV (reference sequence). Trimming removed 5 bases at V and 8 bases at J, with 13 bases between. This CDR3 has 13 amino acids. The clonotype was recovered from a man aged 50 to 60 in good health and CMV-seropositive. This sequence joins TRBV27 and TRBJ1-5; D may be TRBD1 (5 bases). Specimen: PBMCs. CDR3 protein: CASSTTGLEPQHF. Here the CDR3 DNA reads TGTGCCAGCAGTACCACAGGTTTGGAGCCCCAGCATTTT.